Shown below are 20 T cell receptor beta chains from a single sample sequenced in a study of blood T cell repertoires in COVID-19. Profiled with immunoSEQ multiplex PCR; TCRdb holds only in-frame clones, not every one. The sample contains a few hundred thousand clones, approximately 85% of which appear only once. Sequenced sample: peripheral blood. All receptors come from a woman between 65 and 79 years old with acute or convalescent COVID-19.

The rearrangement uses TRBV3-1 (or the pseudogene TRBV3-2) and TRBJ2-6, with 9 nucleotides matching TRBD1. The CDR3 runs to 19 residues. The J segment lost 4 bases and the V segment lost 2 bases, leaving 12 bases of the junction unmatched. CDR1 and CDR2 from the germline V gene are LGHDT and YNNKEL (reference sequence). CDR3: CASSQHPGTGSSGANVLTF. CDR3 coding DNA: TGTGCCAGCAGCCAACACCCGGGGACAGGGTCGTCAGGGGCCAACGTCCTGACTTTC.

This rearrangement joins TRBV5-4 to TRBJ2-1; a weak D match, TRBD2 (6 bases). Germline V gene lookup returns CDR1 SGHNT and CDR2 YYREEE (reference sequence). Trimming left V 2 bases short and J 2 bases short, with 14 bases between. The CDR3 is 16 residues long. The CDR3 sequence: CASSFEGLEPYNEQFF. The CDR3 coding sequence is TGTGCCAGCAGCTTTGAGGGACTCGAGCCCTACAATGAGCAGTTCTTC.

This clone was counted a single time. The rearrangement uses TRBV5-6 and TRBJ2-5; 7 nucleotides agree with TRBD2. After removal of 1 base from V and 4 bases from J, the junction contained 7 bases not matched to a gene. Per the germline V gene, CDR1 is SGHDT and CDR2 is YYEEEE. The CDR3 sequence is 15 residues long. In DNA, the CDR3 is TGTGCCAGCAGCTTGTGGCGCGGGGGAGCAGAGACCCAGTACTTC. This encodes CASSLWRGGAETQYF.

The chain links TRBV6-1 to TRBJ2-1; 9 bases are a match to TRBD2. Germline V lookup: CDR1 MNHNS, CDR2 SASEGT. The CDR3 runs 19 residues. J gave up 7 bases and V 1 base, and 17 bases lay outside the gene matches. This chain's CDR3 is CASSEEAVYLAGVRNEQFF. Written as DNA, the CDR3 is TGTGCCAGCAGTGAAGAGGCGGTTTACTTAGCGGGGGTCCGTAATGAGCAGTTCTTC.

The CDR3 DNA follows: TGTGCCAGCGGCCTGCGGGTGTACGAGCAGTACTTC. It specifies CASGLRVYEQYF. This chain joins TRBV7-2 and TRBJ2-7; D perhaps matches TRBD2 (5 bases). The V gene's germline CDR1 is SGHTA and CDR2 FQGNSA. Trimming cost V 8 bases and J 4 bases, with 12 bases left between them. The CDR3 is 12 amino acids.

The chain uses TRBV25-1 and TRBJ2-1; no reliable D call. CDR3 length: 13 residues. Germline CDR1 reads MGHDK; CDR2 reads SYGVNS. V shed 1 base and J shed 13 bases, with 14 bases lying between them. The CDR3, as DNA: TGTGCCAGCAGTGAATGGTCCCGAGGAGAACAGTTCTTC. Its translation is CASSEWSRGEQFF.

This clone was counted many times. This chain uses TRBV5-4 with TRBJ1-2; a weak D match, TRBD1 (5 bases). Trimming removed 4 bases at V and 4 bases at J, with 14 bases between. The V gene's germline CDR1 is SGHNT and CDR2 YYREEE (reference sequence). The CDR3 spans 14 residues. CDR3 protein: CASSAPQGGYGYTF. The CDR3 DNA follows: TGTGCCAGCAGCGCGCCGCAGGGAGGCTATGGCTACACCTTC. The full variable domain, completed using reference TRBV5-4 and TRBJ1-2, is ETGVTQSPTHLIKTRGQQVTLRCSSQSGHNTVSWYQQALGQGPQFIFQYYREEENGRGNFPPRFSGLQFPNYSSELNVNALELDDSALYLCASSAPQGGYGYTFGSGTRLTVV.

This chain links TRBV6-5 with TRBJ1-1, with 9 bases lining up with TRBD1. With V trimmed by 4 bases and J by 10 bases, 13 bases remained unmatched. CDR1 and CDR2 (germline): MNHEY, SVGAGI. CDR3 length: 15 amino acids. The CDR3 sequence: CASSSARTGVLGAFF. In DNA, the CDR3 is TGTGCCAGCAGTTCGGCCAGGACAGGGGTGCTGGGAGCTTTCTTT.

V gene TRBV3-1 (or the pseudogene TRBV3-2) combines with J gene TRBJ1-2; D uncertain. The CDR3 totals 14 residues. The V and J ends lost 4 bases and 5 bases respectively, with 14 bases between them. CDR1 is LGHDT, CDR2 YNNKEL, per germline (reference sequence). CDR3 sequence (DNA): TGTGCCAGCAGCCCTCCGACGTGGGAGTATGGCTACACCTTC. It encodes CASSPPTWEYGYTF.

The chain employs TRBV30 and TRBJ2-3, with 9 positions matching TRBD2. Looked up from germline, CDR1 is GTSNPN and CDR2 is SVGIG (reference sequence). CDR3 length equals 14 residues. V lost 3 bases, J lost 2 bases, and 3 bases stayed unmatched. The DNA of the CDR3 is TGTGCCTGGAGCAGCGGGGGGAACACAGATACGCAGTATTTT. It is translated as CAWSSGGNTDTQYF.

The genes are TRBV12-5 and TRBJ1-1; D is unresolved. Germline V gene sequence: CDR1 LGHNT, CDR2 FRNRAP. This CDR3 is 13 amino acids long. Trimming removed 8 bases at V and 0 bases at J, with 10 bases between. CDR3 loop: CASCAVMNTEAFF. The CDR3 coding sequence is TGTGCTAGTTGCGCGGTTATGAACACTGAAGCTTTCTTT. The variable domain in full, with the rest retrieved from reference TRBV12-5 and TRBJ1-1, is DARVTQTPRHKVTEMGQEVTMRCQPILGHNTVFWYRQTMMQGLELLAYFRNRAPLDDSGMPKDRFSAEMPDATLATLKIQPSEPRDSAVYFCASCAVMNTEAFFGQGTRLTVV.

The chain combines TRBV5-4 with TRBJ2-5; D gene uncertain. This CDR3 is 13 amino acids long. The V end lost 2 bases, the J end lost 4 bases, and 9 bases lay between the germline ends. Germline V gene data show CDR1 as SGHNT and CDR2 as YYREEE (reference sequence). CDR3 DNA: TGTGCCAGCAGCTTCACTAACCGAGAGACCCAGTACTTC. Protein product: CASSFTNRETQYF.

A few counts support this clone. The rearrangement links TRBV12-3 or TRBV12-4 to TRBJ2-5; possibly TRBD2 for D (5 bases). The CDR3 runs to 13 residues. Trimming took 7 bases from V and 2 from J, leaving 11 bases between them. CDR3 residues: CASMRALQETQYF. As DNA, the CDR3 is TGTGCCAGCATGAGGGCCTTACAAGAGACCCAGTACTTC.

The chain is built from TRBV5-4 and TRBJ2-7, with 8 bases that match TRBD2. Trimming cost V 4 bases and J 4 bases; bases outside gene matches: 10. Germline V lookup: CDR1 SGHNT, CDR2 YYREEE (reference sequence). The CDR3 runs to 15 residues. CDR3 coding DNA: TGTGCCAGCAGCCCCGAAATAGCGGGGTCTTACGAGCAGTACTTC. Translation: CASSPEIAGSYEQYF.

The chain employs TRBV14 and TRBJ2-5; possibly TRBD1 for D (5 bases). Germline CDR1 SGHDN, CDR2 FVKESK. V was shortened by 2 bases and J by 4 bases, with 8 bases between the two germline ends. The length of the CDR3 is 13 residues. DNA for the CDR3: TGTGCCAGCAGCCAAAGGGGCCGAGAGACCCAGTACTTC. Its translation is CASSQRGRETQYF.

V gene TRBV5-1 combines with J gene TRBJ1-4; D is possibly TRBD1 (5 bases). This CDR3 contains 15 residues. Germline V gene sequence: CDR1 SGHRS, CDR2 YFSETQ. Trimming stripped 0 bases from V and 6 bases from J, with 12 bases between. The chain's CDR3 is CASSLAQGIHEKLFF. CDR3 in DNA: TGCGCCAGCAGCTTGGCCCAGGGTATTCATGAAAAACTGTTTTTT. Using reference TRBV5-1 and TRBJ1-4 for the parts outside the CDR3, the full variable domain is KAGVTQTPRYLIKTRGQQVTLSCSPISGHRSVSWYQQTPGQGLQFLFEYFSETQRNKGNFPGRFSGRQFSNSRSEMNVSTLELGDSALYLCASSLAQGIHEKLFFGSGTQLSVL.

The CDR3 DNA sequence: TGCAGCGTGGCTTCCGGGACAGCGAACACTGAAGCTTTCTTT. As protein: CSVASGTANTEAFF. The chain recombines TRBV29-1 with TRBJ1-1; 7 nucleotides agree with TRBD1. Germline values: CDR1 SQVTM, CDR2 ANQGSEA. The CDR3 runs 14 residues. V gave up 6 bases and J gave up 1 base; unmatched junction bases: 8.

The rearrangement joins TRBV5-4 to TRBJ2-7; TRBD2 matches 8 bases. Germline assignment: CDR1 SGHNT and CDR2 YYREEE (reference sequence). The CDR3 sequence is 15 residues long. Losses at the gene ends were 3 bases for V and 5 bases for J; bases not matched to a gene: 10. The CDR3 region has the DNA TGTGCCAGCAGCTCGGGAGGGACTAAGTCCCACGAGCAGTACTTC. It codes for CASSSGGTKSHEQYF.

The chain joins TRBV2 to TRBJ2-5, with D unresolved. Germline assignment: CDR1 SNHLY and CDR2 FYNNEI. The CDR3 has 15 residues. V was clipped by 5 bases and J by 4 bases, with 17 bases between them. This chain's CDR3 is CASSKFQAIPETQYF. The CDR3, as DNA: TGTGCCAGCAGTAAATTCCAGGCTATTCCAGAGACCCAGTACTTC.

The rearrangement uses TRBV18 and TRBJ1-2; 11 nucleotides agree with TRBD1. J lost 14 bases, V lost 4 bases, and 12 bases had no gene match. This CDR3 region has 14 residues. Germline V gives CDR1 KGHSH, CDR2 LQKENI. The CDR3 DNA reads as TGTGCCAGCTCACGATCGGACAGGGGGCGCGTCGCGACCTTC. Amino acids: CASSRSDRGRVATF.